The TCR beta chain described here comes from a study of CD8+ T cells in alopecia areata. Across the study: The study gave treated patients oral tofacitinib at 5 to 10 mg twice daily.

CDR1 and CDR2 from the germline V gene are SGHDN and FVKESK. This CDR3 has 13 amino acids. V was pared by 0 bases and J by 7 bases, with 9 bases between. As to treatment: oral pan-JAK inhibitor, 5-10 mg twice daily. It was cDNA, reverse transcribed from extracted RNA, that served as the sequencing template. Clones were sequenced by immunoSEQ multiplex PCR, and TCRdb holds only the in-frame ones, with some missing. The sample has 250,000 to 350,000 clones, roughly 63% seen once. The sequencing used CD4+ T cells sorted from blood, collected between weeks 51 and 52, from a patient treated with tofacitinib. The chain carries TRBV14 and TRBJ2-5; D perhaps matches TRBD2 (6 bases). The receptor's source is a human donor with alopecia areata. CDR3 nucleotides: TGTGCCAGCAGCCAAGATCTCGGGGGGACCCAGTACTTC. Amino acids: CASSQDLGGTQYF.